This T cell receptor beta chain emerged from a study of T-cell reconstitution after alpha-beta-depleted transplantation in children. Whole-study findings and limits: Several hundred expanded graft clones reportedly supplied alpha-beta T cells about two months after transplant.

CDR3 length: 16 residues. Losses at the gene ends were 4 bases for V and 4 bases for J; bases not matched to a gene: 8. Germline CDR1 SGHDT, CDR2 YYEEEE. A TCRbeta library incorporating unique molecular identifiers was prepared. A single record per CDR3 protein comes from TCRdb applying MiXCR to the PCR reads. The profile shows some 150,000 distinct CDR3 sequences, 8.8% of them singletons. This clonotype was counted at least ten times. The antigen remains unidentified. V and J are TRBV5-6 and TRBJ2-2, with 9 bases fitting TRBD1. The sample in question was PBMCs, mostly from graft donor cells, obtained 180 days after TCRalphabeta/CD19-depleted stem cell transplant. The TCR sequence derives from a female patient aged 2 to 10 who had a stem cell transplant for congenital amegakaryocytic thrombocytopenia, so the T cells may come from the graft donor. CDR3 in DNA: TGTGCCAGCAGCATACGGGACAGGGCCGTCACCGGGGAGCTGTTTTTT. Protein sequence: CASSIRDRAVTGELFF.